Each of the 9 T cell receptor beta chains below was sequenced from the same sample in a study of T cell responses to AZD1222 COVID-19 vaccine. The data were produced by immunoSEQ multiplex PCR, yet TCRdb's version contains in-frame clones alone and is incomplete. Among about 150,000 clones listed, 90% were seen once. Sequencing used peripheral blood, obtained on day 0 of AZD1222 vaccination. These receptors were collected from an adult in good health.

The rearrangement uses TRBV29-1 and TRBJ1-1; D is uncertain. CDR3 length: 12 amino acids. V lost 6 bases to trimming and J lost 11 bases, with 19 bases between them. CDR1 and CDR2 (germline): SQVTM, ANQGSEA. This chain's CDR3 is CSVQEVGGEAFF. The CDR3 coding sequence is TGCAGCGTCCAAGAGGTCGGAGGAGAGGCTTTCTTT.

This chain joins TRBV27 and TRBJ1-1; D gene ambiguous. The V gene's germline CDR1 is MNHEY and CDR2 SMNVEV (reference sequence). The V end lost 8 bases, the J end lost 3 bases, and 7 bases lay between the germline ends. The CDR3 length is 11 residues. This chain's CDR3 is CASVGDTEAFF. In DNA, the CDR3 is TGTGCCAGCGTAGGAGACACTGAAGCTTTCTTT.

This chain connects TRBV7-2 to TRBJ1-2, with TRBD1 matching 9 bases. Germline V gives CDR1 SGHTA, CDR2 FQGNSA. Trimming removed 2 bases from V and 3 bases from J; junction bases left unmatched: 10. The CDR3 has 17 residues. In DNA, the CDR3 is TGTGCCAGCAGCTTAAGTCCTGGGACAGGGATAGACTATGGCTACACCTTC. Amino acid sequence: CASSLSPGTGIDYGYTF.

The gene calls are TRBV11-3 and TRBJ2-5; 12 bases agree with TRBD2. CDR3 length: 15 residues. Germline V gene sequence: CDR1 SGHNT, CDR2 YENEEA. V gave up 3 bases and J gave up 1 base; unmatched junction bases: 0. The CDR3 DNA sequence: TGTGCCAGCAGCTTGACTAGCGGGGGCCAAGAGACCCAGTACTTC. Residues: CASSLTSGGQETQYF.

The V gene is TRBV7-8, the J gene TRBJ2-1, with 7 bases aligning to TRBD1. Germline lookup yields CDR1 SGHVS and CDR2 FQNEAQ. The V gene end was trimmed by 5 bases and the J gene end by 4 bases; junction bases not matched to a gene: 8. This CDR3 contains 15 residues. The DNA of the CDR3 is TGTGCCAGCAGCCTGACAGGGTACGGGTACAATGAGCAGTTCTTC. Translating it yields CASSLTGYGYNEQFF.

The chain employs TRBV4-3 and TRBJ2-7, with TRBD2 identical over 9 bases. CDR1 and CDR2 (germline): LGHNA, YSLEER. The V gene end was trimmed by 0 bases and the J gene end by 7 bases; junction bases not matched to a gene: 16. The CDR3 runs 18 residues. The CDR3: CASSQEGGSGGGATEQYF. The DNA of the CDR3 is TGCGCCAGCAGCCAAGAAGGAGGGTCTGGCGGGGGGGCGACTGAGCAGTACTTC.

V is TRBV3-1 (or the pseudogene TRBV3-2) and J is TRBJ2-7, with D hard to call. The germline V gene has CDR1 LGHDT and CDR2 YNNKEL (reference sequence). The CDR3 totals 14 residues. The V end lost 1 base, the J end lost 9 bases, and 16 bases lay between the germline ends. The DNA of the CDR3 is TGTGCCAGCAGCCAAGGGGGATATCCCAACGGGCAGTACTTC. As protein: CASSQGGYPNGQYF.

V and J are TRBV4-1 and TRBJ1-2, with 8 bases identical to TRBD1. Per the germline V gene, CDR1 is MGHRA and CDR2 is YSYEKL. CDR3 length equals 21 residues. Trimming at V came to 0 bases and at J to 8 bases, leaving 26 bases not matched to a gene. The chain's CDR3 is CASSQDVRYQAGRTGRKGYTF. The CDR3 DNA follows: TGCGCCAGCAGCCAAGATGTGCGATATCAAGCAGGCAGGACAGGGAGGAAAGGCTACACCTTC.

The rearrangement uses TRBV4-3 and TRBJ1-5; D gene uncertain. Germline values: CDR1 LGHNA, CDR2 YSLEER. V lost 0 bases and J lost 7, with 13 bases in between. The CDR3 has 15 residues. The CDR3 coding sequence is TGCGCCAGCAGCCAAGATTATCAGGTAGGGCAGCCCCAGCATTTT. Its protein product is CASSQDYQVGQPQHF.